This is a list of T cell receptor beta chains from one sample in a study of identical twins. TCRdb reprocessed the 5' RACE reads with MiXCR, giving one entry per CDR3 protein. Of 690,000 or so distinct CDR3 sequences detected, under 9% appear once; the ten largest clones hold 0.85% to 1%. A further study also used this sample, focusing on yellow fever vaccine responses in identical twins.

The sequenced sample consisted of PBMCs. These receptors came from a woman in her late teens or twenties in good health. CDR3s include the opening cysteine and the closing phenylalanine or tryptophan. A D gene is named only where the DNA matches it firmly. Clone size is given for some rows only: seen once, a few or many times, or a class if the clone is expanded.

cdr3_nt: TGTGCCAGCAGTTTCGGGCAGTCCAATGAGCAGTTCTTC
cdr3_aa: CASSFGQSNEQFF
v_call: TRBV27
clone_size: .
j_call: TRBJ2-1
d_call: .

cdr3_nt: TGCAGCGTCGGACTAGCGGGAGGCGGCGAGCAGTACTTC
cdr3_aa: CSVGLAGGGEQYF
v_call: TRBV29-1
clone_size: few
j_call: TRBJ2-7
d_call: TRBD2

cdr3_nt: TGTGCCAGCAGCAAAGGTGTAGGGAGAAGCGGGGCCCCGTACAATGAGCAGTTCTTC
cdr3_aa: CASSKGVGRSGAPYNEQFF
v_call: TRBV21-1
clone_size: few
j_call: TRBJ2-1
d_call: .

cdr3_nt: TGTGCCAGCAGTTACCCCCCCCAGCGGGTCCTCTACAATGAGCAGTTCTTC
cdr3_aa: CASSYPPQRVLYNEQFF
v_call: TRBV6-5
clone_size: .
j_call: TRBJ2-1
d_call: .

cdr3_nt: TGTGCCAGCAGCAATTCCCGGGACAGGGGTCTTTGCGAGCAGTACTTC
cdr3_aa: CASSNSRDRGLCEQYF
v_call: TRBV21-1
clone_size: few
j_call: TRBJ2-7
d_call: .

cdr3_nt: TGTGCCAGCAGCCAAGGCGGGACAGAGAGTAGGGAGCAGTACTTC
cdr3_aa: CASSQGGTESREQYF
v_call: TRBV4-2
clone_size: many
j_call: TRBJ2-7
d_call: .

cdr3_nt: TGTGCCAGCAGCCATTTTACAGGAAAAGAGACCCAGTACTTC
cdr3_aa: CASSHFTGKETQYF
v_call: TRBV11-2
clone_size: .
j_call: TRBJ2-5
d_call: .

cdr3_nt: TGTGCCAGCAGCCAAGGGGCGGTTTATAGCGAGCAGTACTTC
cdr3_aa: CASSQGAVYSEQYF
v_call: TRBV4-2
clone_size: few
j_call: TRBJ2-7
d_call: .

cdr3_nt: TGCAGCGTTGCCGACCTTGGGGGGACAGGGAAATATGGCTACACCTTC
cdr3_aa: CSVADLGGTGKYGYTF
v_call: TRBV29-1
clone_size: .
j_call: TRBJ1-2
d_call: TRBD1

cdr3_nt: TGTGCCACCAGTGATTCAGGTCACAGCATCTACGAGCAGTACTTC
cdr3_aa: CATSDSGHSIYEQYF
v_call: TRBV24-1
clone_size: few
j_call: TRBJ2-7
d_call: .

cdr3_nt: TGTGCCAGCAGCTTACCCGCCCTAACATACGAGCAGTACTTC
cdr3_aa: CASSLPALTYEQYF
v_call: TRBV7-9
clone_size: .
j_call: TRBJ2-7
d_call: .